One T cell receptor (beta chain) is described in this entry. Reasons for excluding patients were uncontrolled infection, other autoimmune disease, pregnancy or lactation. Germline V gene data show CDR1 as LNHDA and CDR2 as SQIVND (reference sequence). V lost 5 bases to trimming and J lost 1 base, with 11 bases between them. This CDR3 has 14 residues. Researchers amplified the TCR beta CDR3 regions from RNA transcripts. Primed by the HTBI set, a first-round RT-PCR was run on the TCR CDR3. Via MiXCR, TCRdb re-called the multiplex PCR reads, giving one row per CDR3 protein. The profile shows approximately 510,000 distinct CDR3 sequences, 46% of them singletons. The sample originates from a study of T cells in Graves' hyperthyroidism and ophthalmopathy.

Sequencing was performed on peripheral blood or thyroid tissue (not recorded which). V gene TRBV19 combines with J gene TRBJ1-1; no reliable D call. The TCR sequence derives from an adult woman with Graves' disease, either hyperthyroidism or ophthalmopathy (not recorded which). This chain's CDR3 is CASSWGNRNTEAFF. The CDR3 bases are TGTGCCAGTAGTTGGGGAAACAGGAACACTGAAGCTTTCTTT.